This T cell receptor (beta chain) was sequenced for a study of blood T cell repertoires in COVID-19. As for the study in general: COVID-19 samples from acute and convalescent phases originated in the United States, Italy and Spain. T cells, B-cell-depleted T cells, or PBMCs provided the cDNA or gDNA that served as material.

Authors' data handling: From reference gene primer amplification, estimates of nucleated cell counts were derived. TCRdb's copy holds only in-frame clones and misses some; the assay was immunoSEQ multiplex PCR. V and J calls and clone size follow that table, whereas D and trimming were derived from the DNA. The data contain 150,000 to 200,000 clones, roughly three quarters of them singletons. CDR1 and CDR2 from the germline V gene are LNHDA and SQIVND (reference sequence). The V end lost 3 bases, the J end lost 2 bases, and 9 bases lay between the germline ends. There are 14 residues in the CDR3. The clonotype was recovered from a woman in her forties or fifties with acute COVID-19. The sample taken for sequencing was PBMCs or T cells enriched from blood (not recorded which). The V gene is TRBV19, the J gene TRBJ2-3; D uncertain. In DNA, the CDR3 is TGTGCCAGTAGTATCCTTTCCCCCACAGATACGCAGTATTTT. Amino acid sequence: CASSILSPTDTQYF.